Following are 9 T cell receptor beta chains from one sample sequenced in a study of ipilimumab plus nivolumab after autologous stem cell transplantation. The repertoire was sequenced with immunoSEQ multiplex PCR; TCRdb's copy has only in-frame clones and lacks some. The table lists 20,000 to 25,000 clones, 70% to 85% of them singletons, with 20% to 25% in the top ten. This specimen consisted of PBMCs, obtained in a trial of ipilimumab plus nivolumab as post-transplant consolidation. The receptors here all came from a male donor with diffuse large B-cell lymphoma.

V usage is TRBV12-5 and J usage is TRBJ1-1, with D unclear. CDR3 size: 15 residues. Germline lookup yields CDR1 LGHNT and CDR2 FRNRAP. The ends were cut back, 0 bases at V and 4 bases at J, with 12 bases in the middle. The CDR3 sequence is CASGLVQGLGTEAFF. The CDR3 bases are TGTGCTAGTGGTTTGGTACAAGGGTTGGGCACTGAAGCTTTCTTT. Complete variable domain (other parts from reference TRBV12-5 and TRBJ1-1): DARVTQTPRHKVTEMGQEVTMRCQPILGHNTVFWYRQTMMQGLELLAYFRNRAPLDDSGMPKDRFSAEMPDATLATLKIQPSEPRDSAVYFCASGLVQGLGTEAFFGQGTRLTVV.

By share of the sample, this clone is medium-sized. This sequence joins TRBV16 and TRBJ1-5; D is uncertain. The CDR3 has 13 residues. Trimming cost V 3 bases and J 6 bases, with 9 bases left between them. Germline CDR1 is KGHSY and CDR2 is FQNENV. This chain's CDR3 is CASSQAMSQPQHF. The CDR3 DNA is TGTGCCAGCAGCCAGGCCATGTCTCAGCCCCAGCATTTT. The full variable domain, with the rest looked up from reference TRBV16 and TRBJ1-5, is GEEVAQTPKHLVRGEGQKAKLYCAPIKGHSYVFWYQQVLKNEFKFLISFQNENVFDETGMPKERFSAKCLPNSPCSLEIQATKLEDSAVYFCASSQAMSQPQHFGDGTRLSIL.

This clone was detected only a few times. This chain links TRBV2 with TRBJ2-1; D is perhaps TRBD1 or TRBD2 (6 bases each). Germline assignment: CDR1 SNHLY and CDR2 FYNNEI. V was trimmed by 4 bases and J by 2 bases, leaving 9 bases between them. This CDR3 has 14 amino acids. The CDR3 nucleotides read TGTGCCAGCAGTGTGGAGGGGGCCTACAATGAGCAGTTCTTC. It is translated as CASSVEGAYNEQFF.

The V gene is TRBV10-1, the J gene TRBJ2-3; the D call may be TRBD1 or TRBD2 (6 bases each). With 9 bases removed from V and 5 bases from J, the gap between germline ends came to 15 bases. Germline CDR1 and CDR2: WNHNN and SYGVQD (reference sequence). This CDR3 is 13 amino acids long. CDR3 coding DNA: TGCGCCAGTTCTCCGGGGGCCATAGATACGCAGTATTTT. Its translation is CASSPGAIDTQYF.

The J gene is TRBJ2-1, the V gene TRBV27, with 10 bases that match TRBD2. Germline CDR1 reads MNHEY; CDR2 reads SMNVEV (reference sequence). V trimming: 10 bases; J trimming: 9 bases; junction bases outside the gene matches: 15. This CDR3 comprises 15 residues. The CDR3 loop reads CATRAIAGGGGEQFF. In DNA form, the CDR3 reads TGTGCCACCCGTGCCATAGCGGGAGGAGGCGGTGAGCAGTTCTTC.

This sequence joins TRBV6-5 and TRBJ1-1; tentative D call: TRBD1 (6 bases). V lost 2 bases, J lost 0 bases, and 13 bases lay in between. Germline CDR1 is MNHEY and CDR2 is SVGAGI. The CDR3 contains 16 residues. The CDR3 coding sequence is TGTGCCAGCAGTTACGCTCTCGGGACATTGAACACTGAAGCTTTCTTT. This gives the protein CASSYALGTLNTEAFF.

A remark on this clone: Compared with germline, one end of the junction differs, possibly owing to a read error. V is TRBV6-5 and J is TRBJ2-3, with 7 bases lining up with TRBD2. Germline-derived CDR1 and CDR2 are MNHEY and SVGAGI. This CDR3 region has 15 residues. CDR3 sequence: CASSRTRTLTNTQYF. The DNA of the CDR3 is TGTGCCAGCAGCCGGACTAGGACCCTCACAAATACGCAGTATTTT.

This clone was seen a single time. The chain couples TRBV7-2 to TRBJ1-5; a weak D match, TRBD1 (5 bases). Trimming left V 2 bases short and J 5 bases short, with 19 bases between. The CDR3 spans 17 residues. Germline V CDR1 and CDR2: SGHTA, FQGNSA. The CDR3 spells CASSLRYPSQGDQPQHF. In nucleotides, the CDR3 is TGTGCCAGCAGCTTAAGGTACCCCTCTCAGGGTGATCAGCCCCAGCATTTT.

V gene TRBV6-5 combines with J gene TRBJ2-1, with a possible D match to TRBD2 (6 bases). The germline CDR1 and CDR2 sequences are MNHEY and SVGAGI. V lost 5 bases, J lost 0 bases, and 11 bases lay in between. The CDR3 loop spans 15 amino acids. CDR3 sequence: CASSGDWSSYNEQFF. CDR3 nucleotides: TGTGCCAGCAGTGGGGACTGGAGCTCCTACAATGAGCAGTTCTTC.